The entry that follows covers one T cell receptor beta chain sequence. No antigen is known for it. The sample belongs to a study of response to subunit inactivated influenza vaccine. Study findings and constraints: Only a handful of new T cells, the authors suggested, are recruited with each seasonal influenza vaccination.

TCRdb called the RT-PCR reads again in MiXCR, with one record for every CDR3 protein. This sample has a few hundred thousand distinct CDR3 sequences, with 12% found just once. After removal of 8 bases from V and 5 bases from J, the junction contained 13 bases not matched to a gene. The germline V gene encodes CDR1 MNHEY and CDR2 SVGEGT. This CDR3 is 16 amino acids long. This receptor was obtained from a man in his fifties who received an inactivated influenza vaccine. Sequences were derived from non-naive T cells sorted from PBMCs, sampled less than 15 days before vaccination. This chain uses TRBV6-2 or TRBV6-3 with TRBJ2-3; 10 bases agree with TRBD2. The CDR3 nucleotides are TGTGCCAGCTCCCAGCCCAGCGGGAGGGCCAGAGATACGCAGTATTTT. Translated, it gives CASSQPSGRARDTQYF.